This T cell receptor (beta chain) was recovered during a study of Graves' ophthalmopathy and Graves' hyperthyroidism. Study-level findings and limits: The model forecast ophthalmopathy progression, reaching around 70% sensitivity and approximately 79% specificity.

This clonotype was seen many times. The antigen is not known. Each diagnosis was determined on the basis of clinical symptoms, serum thyroxine, TRAb, thyroid ultrasound and orbital computed tomography. Amplification of TCR beta CDR3 regions used RNA transcripts. The workflow started with a first-round RT-PCR run with HTBI primers and then moved on to a second-round multiplex PCR. TCRdb reanalysed the multiplex PCR reads using MiXCR and keeps one entry per CDR3 protein. Of about 600,000 distinct CDR3 sequences detected, under 40% appear once; the ten largest clones hold around 4.6%. CDR3 length: 13 amino acids. Trimming removed 3 bases from V and 5 bases from J, with 10 bases in between. Germline V gene sequence: CDR1 SGHTA, CDR2 FQGNSA.

The receptor was isolated from an adult man with Graves' hyperthyroidism. Sequencing was performed on peripheral blood or thyroid tissue (not recorded which). J is TRBJ1-2 and V is TRBV7-2, with D perhaps matching TRBD1 (5 bases). CDR3 in amino acids: CASSLGGLYGYTF. CDR3 coding DNA: TGTGCCAGCAGCTTGGGGGGACTTTATGGCTACACCTTC.